This record looks at one T cell receptor (beta chain) sequence and its context. Antigen: not known. TCRdb keeps only in-frame clones here, not all; method: immunoSEQ multiplex PCR. The sample includes some 150,000 clones, less than 95% of them seen just once. The sample comes from a study of OX40 agonist ivuxolimab in advanced cancers. Overall study: An anti-OX40 (CD134) antibody with agonistic activity, ivuxolimab, was administered to patients. General study points: There were, on average, more expanded clones in CD8+ T cells than in CD4+.

Patients were ineligible given autoimmune disease history or systemic immunosuppression. Looked up from germline, CDR1 is MNHEY and CDR2 is SVGAGI. The V end was cut by 3 bases, the J end by 8 bases, with 22 bases between. CDR3 length: 16 residues. This material consisted of CD4+ or CD8+ T cells sorted from blood, taken in a trial of the OX40 agonist ivuxolimab. V is TRBV6-5 and J is TRBJ1-2; possibly TRBD1 for D (6 bases). The TCR was taken from an adult with an advanced solid tumor such as melanoma, head and neck, liver or kidney cancer. CDR3 bases: TGTGCCAGCAGTTATAGCCGACAGGCCCACCTCTGGGGCTACACCTTC. This sequence encodes CASSYSRQAHLWGYTF.